The 32 T cell receptor beta chains below come from one sample, sequenced in a study of identical twins' blood T cells. A single record per CDR3 protein comes from TCRdb applying MiXCR to the 5' RACE reads. The table shows a few hundred thousand distinct CDR3 sequences, with around 30% occurring only once. The sample taken for sequencing was PBMCs. These receptors were collected from a woman between 18 and 50 years old in good health.

The rearrangement links TRBV7-2 to TRBJ2-2; no firm D call. Trimming stripped 11 bases from V and 0 bases from J, with 13 bases between. Germline V gives CDR1 SGHTA, CDR2 FQGNSA. CDR3 size: 14 residues. The CDR3 DNA sequence: TGTGCCGTTTCTAGGTTCACGAACACCGGGGAGCTGTTTTTT. As protein: CAVSRFTNTGELFF. Looking up the rest from reference TRBV7-2 and TRBJ2-2 gives the full variable domain: GAGVSQSPSNKVTEKGKDVELRCDPISGHTALYWYRQSLGQGLEFLIYFQGNSAPDKSGLPSDRFSAERTGGSVSTLTIQRTQQEDSAVYLCAVSRFTNTGELFFGEGSRLTVL.

As to this clonotype: The CDR3 ends on some other residue instead of the conserved phenylalanine or tryptophan, so this is likely a read error. The V and J genes are TRBV9 and TRBJ1-2; 7 bases agree with TRBD1. The length of the CDR3 is 15 residues. The J segment lost 5 bases and the V segment lost 0 bases, leaving 7 bases of the junction unmatched. CDR1 is SGDLS and CDR2 is YYNGEE in the germline V gene. Here the CDR3 reads CASSVDVQGEYGYTI. The CDR3 DNA is TGTGCCAGCAGCGTAGATGTCCAGGGGGAGTATGGCTACACCATC.

The rearrangement uses TRBV12-3 or TRBV12-4 and TRBJ2-2; unclear D gene. The CDR3 is made up of 16 amino acids. The ends were cut back, 3 bases at V and 1 base at J, with 12 bases in the middle. DNA of the CDR3: TGTGCCAGCAGTTTTAGGATCGGGCTGAACACCGGGGAGCTGTTTTTT. Translation gives CASSFRIGLNTGELFF.

This clonotype has only a few counts. V and J are TRBV20-1 and TRBJ1-1, with D perhaps matching TRBD1 (6 bases). This CDR3 is 14 amino acids long. Germline V gene data show CDR1 as DFQATT and CDR2 as SNEGSKA (reference sequence). Trimming removed 3 bases at V and 3 bases at J, with 14 bases between. CDR3 residues: CSARLRGYDTEAFF. In nucleotides, the CDR3 is TGCAGTGCTAGGCTCAGGGGATATGACACTGAAGCTTTCTTT.

In this sample, this clonotype turned up many times. The chain uses TRBV19 and TRBJ2-3; a weak D match, TRBD1 (6 bases). Germline CDR1 and CDR2: LNHDA and SQIVND (reference sequence). V was trimmed by 6 bases and J by 0 bases, leaving 13 bases between them. This CDR3 region has 15 residues. In nucleotides, the CDR3 is TGTGCCAGTAGCCGGGACACATCCAGCACAGATACGCAGTATTTT. Translated: CASSRDTSSTDTQYF.

With regard to this clonotype: At one end, the junction sequence differs from germline, possibly due to a read error. V gene TRBV6-5 combines with J gene TRBJ2-7; D possibly corresponds to TRBD2 (5 bases). The CDR3 runs to 13 residues. CDR1 MNHEY and CDR2 SVGAGI come from the germline V gene. This CDR3 reads CASNYSTGSEQYF. The CDR3 bases are TGTGCCAGCAATTACTCGACGGGGTCCGAGCAGTACTTC.

The CDR3 here is CASSDLFPYGYTF. The CDR3 DNA reads as TGTGCCAGCAGTGACTTATTTCCCTATGGCTACACCTTC. The chain uses TRBV2 and TRBJ1-2; D call uncertain. Germline V lookup: CDR1 SNHLY, CDR2 FYNNEI. The CDR3 runs 13 residues. Trimming took 3 bases from V and 4 from J, leaving 9 bases between them.

A remark on this clonotype: This may arise from a read error, as a much more abundant clone is one base away. V gene TRBV5-1 combines with J gene TRBJ1-1, with 7 bases aligning to TRBD1. Germline V lookup: CDR1 SGHRS, CDR2 YFSETQ. CDR3 length equals 15 residues. CDR3 sequence: CAGSLVGTVPHEAFF. The CDR3 bases are TGCGCCGGCAGCTTAGTGGGGACAGTTCCTCATGAAGCTTTCTTT.

V is TRBV27 and J is TRBJ2-2; D remains ambiguous. V was cut by 3 bases and J by 5 bases, with 10 bases left in between. The V gene's germline CDR1 is MNHEY and CDR2 SMNVEV (reference sequence). This CDR3 comprises 14 residues. CDR3 residues: CASSFSSQTGELFF. CDR3 coding DNA: TGTGCCAGCAGTTTCAGTTCCCAAACCGGGGAGCTGTTTTTT.

This chain connects TRBV29-1 to TRBJ2-4; 9 bases align to TRBD1. J gave up 0 bases and V 6 bases, and 15 bases lay outside the gene matches. The length of the CDR3 is 18 residues. CDR1 SQVTM and CDR2 ANQGSEA come from the germline V gene. The CDR3 protein is CSVLVPGQGNLAKNIQYF. For the CDR3, the DNA is TGCAGCGTCCTGGTCCCGGGACAGGGAAACTTAGCCAAAAACATTCAGTACTTC.

This chain's CDR3 is CAISERGAEAFF. The CDR3 bases are TGTGCCATCAGTGAGCGGGGGGCTGAAGCTTTCTTT. The gene calls are TRBV10-3 and TRBJ1-1, with D perhaps TRBD1 (5 bases). This CDR3 is built from 12 residues. CDR1 ENHRY and CDR2 SYGVKD come from the germline V gene. V lost 2 bases to trimming and J lost 6 bases, with 7 bases between them.

The CDR3 sequence is CASTSTGGYFF. In nucleotides, the CDR3 is TGTGCCAGCACTTCGACAGGGGGCTATTTCTTC. The rearrangement joins TRBV2 to TRBJ2-1, with 10 positions matching TRBD1. There are 11 residues in the CDR3. V was pared by 7 bases and J by 16 bases, with 7 bases of the junction left unmatched. In germline, CDR1 is SNHLY, CDR2 FYNNEI.

The gene calls are TRBV5-1 and TRBJ2-2; D might be TRBD2 (6 bases). Germline lookup yields CDR1 SGHRS and CDR2 YFSETQ. V was pared by 4 bases and J by 0 bases, with 7 bases between. This CDR3 is built from 14 residues. The CDR3 region has the DNA TGCGCCAGCAGCGGGAGGTCGAACACCGGGGAGCTGTTTTTT. It specifies CASSGRSNTGELFF.

CDR3: CASSVTGGWAFF. CDR3 bases: TGTGCCAGCAGTGTCACAGGGGGGTGGGCTTTCTTT. The chain carries TRBV2 and TRBJ1-1, with 8 positions matching TRBD1. Germline assignment: CDR1 SNHLY and CDR2 FYNNEI. The J segment lost 11 bases and the V segment lost 4 bases, leaving 6 bases of the junction unmatched. This CDR3 spans 12 amino acids.

Points on this clonotype: One base away lies a much larger clone, so this may be a sequencing read error. The J gene is TRBJ2-2, the V gene TRBV4-3; weak D call: TRBD2 (6 bases). Trimming shortened V by 2 bases and J by 4 bases, and 14 bases separated the two germline ends. CDR1 and CDR2 (germline): LGHNA, YSLEER. The CDR3 has 16 amino acids. The CDR3 reads CASSQYLTRVTGELFF. In DNA, the CDR3 is TGCGCCAGCAGCCAATACCTGACTAGAGTCACCGGGGAGCTGTTTTTT.

The chain employs TRBV7-9 and TRBJ2-7; 9 bases match TRBD1. Germline V gene sequence: CDR1 SEHNR, CDR2 FQNEAQ (reference sequence). The CDR3 loop spans 15 amino acids. The V gene end was trimmed by 2 bases and the J gene end by 3 bases; junction bases not matched to a gene: 5. The CDR3 here is CASSLIRDRVYEQYF. The CDR3 DNA is TGTGCCAGCAGCTTAATTCGGGACAGGGTCTACGAGCAGTACTTC.

The V gene is TRBV6-5, the J gene TRBJ1-1; D is unresolved. V was shortened by 0 bases and J by 5 bases, with 10 bases between the two germline ends. Per germline, CDR1 MNHEY and CDR2 SVGAGI. The CDR3 runs 14 residues. CDR3 protein: CASSYSGLGTEAFF. The CDR3 DNA reads as TGTGCCAGCAGTTACTCGGGATTGGGTACTGAAGCTTTCTTT.

The rearrangement joins TRBV7-2 to TRBJ2-3, with 10 nucleotides matching TRBD2. V lost 4 bases and J lost 4; bases outside the gene matches: 5. CDR1 SGHTA and CDR2 FQGNSA come from the germline V gene. The CDR3 is made up of 15 amino acids. CDR3 nucleotides: TGTGCCAGCAGCTCCCTAGCGGGAGAAGCAGATACGCAGTATTTT. This translates into CASSSLAGEADTQYF.

This clonotype has a count of ten or more. This rearrangement joins TRBV29-1 to TRBJ2-1; 7 bases line up with TRBD1. V was pared by 4 bases and J by 4 bases, with 16 bases of the junction left unmatched. There are 17 residues in the CDR3. Germline assignment: CDR1 SQVTM and CDR2 ANQGSEA. The CDR3 reads CSVVDLDSGGTYNEQFF. As DNA, the CDR3 is TGCAGCGTTGTAGACTTAGACTCAGGGGGTACGTACAATGAGCAGTTCTTC.

This clonotype occurred a few times. The chain couples TRBV20-1 to TRBJ1-1; 8 positions agree with TRBD1. CDR1 DFQATT and CDR2 SNEGSKA come from the germline V gene (reference sequence). The CDR3 is made up of 14 amino acids. V lost 6 bases and J lost 3; bases outside the gene matches: 9. The CDR3 is CSARQGSRDTEAFF. The CDR3 bases are TGCAGTGCGAGACAGGGGTCTCGGGACACTGAAGCTTTCTTT.

In its sample, this clonotype was seen once. This sequence joins TRBV11-3 and TRBJ1-1; 7 bases agree with TRBD1. Germline CDR1 reads SGHNT; CDR2 reads YENEEA. J gave up 7 bases and V 4 bases, and 6 bases lay outside the gene matches. CDR3 length equals 13 residues. CDR3 residues: CASSSIRGGEAFF. CDR3 DNA sequence: TGTGCCAGCAGCTCCATCAGGGGGGGTGAAGCTTTCTTT.

Comment on this clonotype: The conserved phenylalanine or tryptophan is not found at the CDR3 terminus, so this likely reflects a read error. This chain links TRBV29-1 with TRBJ2-7, with D perhaps TRBD1 or TRBD2 (5 bases each). Germline V gene sequence: CDR1 SQVTM, CDR2 ANQGSEA. The CDR3 is made up of 13 amino acids. Between the trimmed V and J ends, which lost 6 bases and 2 bases, there was a span of 14 bases. CDR3 sequence reads: CSVVDWDAYEQYL. The CDR3 nucleotides are TGCAGCGTCGTTGACTGGGACGCCTACGAGCAGTACCTC.

The V gene is TRBV2, the J gene TRBJ2-1; perhaps TRBD1 as D (5 bases). CDR3 length equals 10 residues. With 10 bases removed from V and 5 bases from J, the gap between germline ends came to 6 bases. Germline assignment: CDR1 SNHLY and CDR2 FYNNEI. This chain's CDR3 is CAKGNNEQFF. The CDR3 DNA follows: TGTGCCAAGGGGAACAATGAGCAGTTCTTC.

About this clonotype itself: The junction and the germline gene differ at one end; a read error may be behind it. The chain employs TRBV28 and TRBJ1-3; D is unclear. Per the germline V gene, CDR1 is MDHEN and CDR2 is SYDVKM. The CDR3 length is 8 residues. CDR3 in DNA: TGTGCCAGCAGCCCCCCCAGATTT. It encodes CASSPPRF.

The chain is built from TRBV6-2 or TRBV6-3 and TRBJ2-2; the D is unclear. Germline V gene lookup returns CDR1 MNHEY and CDR2 SVGEGT. Between the trimmed V and J ends, which lost 6 bases and 1 base, there was a span of 9 bases. The CDR3 consists of 14 residues. In DNA, the CDR3 is TGTGCCAGCAGAACCCGACTGAACACCGGGGAGCTGTTTTTT. It encodes CASRTRLNTGELFF.

This sequence joins TRBV4-3 and TRBJ1-2; D is undetermined. The CDR3 is made up of 13 amino acids. Between the trimmed V and J ends, which lost 2 bases and 8 bases, there was a span of 12 bases. CDR1 LGHNA and CDR2 YSLEER come from the germline V gene. The CDR3 reads CASSQTSKDGYTF. The CDR3 coding sequence is TGCGCCAGCAGCCAAACGAGTAAGGACGGCTACACCTTC.

There are many counts of this clonotype. The chain employs TRBV10-2 and TRBJ1-1; the D is unclear. Trimming took 0 bases from V and 4 from J, leaving 18 bases between them. The CDR3 length is 17 residues. Germline V gives CDR1 WSHSY, CDR2 SAAADI. In nucleotides, the CDR3 is TGCGCCAGCAGTGAGTCGACGAGATTTTCCTCCGCCACTGAAGCTTTCTTT. Translated, it gives CASSESTRFSSATEAFF.

This clonotype was detected only a few times. This rearrangement joins TRBV7-9 to TRBJ1-2, with D uncertain. Between the trimmed V and J ends, which lost 6 bases and 4 bases, there was a span of 9 bases. Per the germline V gene, CDR1 is SEHNR and CDR2 is FQNEAQ (reference sequence). The CDR3 totals 12 residues. CDR3 nucleotide sequence: TGTGCCAGCAGTGGGAACAGCTATGGCTACACCTTC. This sequence encodes CASSGNSYGYTF.

In its sample, this clonotype was seen a few times. V usage is TRBV12-5 and J usage is TRBJ1-4, with TRBD1 identical over 9 bases. The germline gives CDR1 LGHNT, CDR2 FRNRAP. This CDR3 is 16 amino acids long. Trimming at V came to 5 bases and at J to 5 bases, leaving 9 bases not matched to a gene. CDR3 region: CASGIVTGGSNEKLFF. Here the CDR3 DNA reads TGTGCTAGTGGTATAGTTACAGGGGGCTCGAATGAAAAACTGTTTTTT. Drawing the rest from reference TRBV12-5 and TRBJ1-4, the complete variable domain is DARVTQTPRHKVTEMGQEVTMRCQPILGHNTVFWYRQTMMQGLELLAYFRNRAPLDDSGMPKDRFSAEMPDATLATLKIQPSEPRDSAVYFCASGIVTGGSNEKLFFGSGTQLSVL.

V and J are TRBV6-5 and TRBJ2-2; D unclear. The V gene lost 0 bases and the J gene lost 0 bases, with 8 bases spanning the gap. Germline V lookup: CDR1 MNHEY, CDR2 SVGAGI. This CDR3 contains 16 residues. CDR3 protein: CASSYSDGSNTGELFF. CDR3 nucleotide sequence: TGTGCCAGCAGTTACTCAGACGGATCGAACACCGGGGAGCTGTTTTTT.

In this sample, this clonotype turned up a few times. The V and J genes are TRBV20-1 and TRBJ2-7; D could derive from TRBD1 or TRBD2 (5 bases each). The CDR3 spans 16 residues. CDR1 is DFQATT, CDR2 SNEGSKA, per germline (reference sequence). V dropped 4 bases and J dropped 2 bases, with 21 bases sitting between them. The CDR3 protein is CSATQNPGPGTYEQYF. As DNA, the CDR3 is TGCAGTGCTACCCAAAACCCGGGACCCGGGACCTACGAGCAGTACTTC.

The rearrangement uses TRBV20-1 and TRBJ2-7; the D is unclear. V was pared by 6 bases and J by 2 bases, with 17 bases between. Germline CDR1 is DFQATT and CDR2 is SNEGSKA (reference sequence). The CDR3 contains 14 residues. The CDR3 nucleotides are TGCAGTGCAGAACGCCGGATGGGAACCTACGAGCAGTACTTC. Its translation is CSAERRMGTYEQYF.